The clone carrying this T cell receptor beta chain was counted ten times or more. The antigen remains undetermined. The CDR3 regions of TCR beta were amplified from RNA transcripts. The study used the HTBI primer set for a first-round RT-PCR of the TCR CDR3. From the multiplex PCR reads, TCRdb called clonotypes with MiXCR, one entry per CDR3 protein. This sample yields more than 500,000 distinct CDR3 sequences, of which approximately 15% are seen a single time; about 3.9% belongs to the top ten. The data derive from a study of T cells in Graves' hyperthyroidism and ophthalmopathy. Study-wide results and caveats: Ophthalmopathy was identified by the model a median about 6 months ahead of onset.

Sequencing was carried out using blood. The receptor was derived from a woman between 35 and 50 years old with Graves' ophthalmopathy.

CDR3 DNA: TGTGCCAGCAGCCAAACAGCGGGAGGGGACACAGATACGCAGTATTTT. Encoded protein: CASSQTAGGDTDTQYF. The chain links TRBV7-8 to TRBJ2-3, with TRBD2 matching over 10 bases. CDR3 length equals 16 residues. The V segment lost 5 bases and the J segment 2 bases; nucleotides outside the gene matches: 7. Germline V gene sequence: CDR1 SGHVS, CDR2 FQNEAQ.